This T cell receptor (beta chain) comes out of a study of OX40 agonist ivuxolimab in advanced cancers. Broader study findings: Relative to CD4+ cells, CD8+ T cells on average had more expanded clones. At doses 0.1 to 3.0 mg/kg, CD4+ and CD8+ clones expanded.

A note on this clone: Its matching antigen is unknown.

Assay: immunoSEQ multiplex PCR; the TCRdb copy retains only in-frame clones and omits some. The sample has some 11,000 clones; roughly 76% are singletons. Specimen: CD4+ or CD8+ T cells sorted from blood, collected in a trial of the OX40 agonist ivuxolimab. This clonotype originated in an adult with an advanced solid tumor such as melanoma, head and neck, liver or kidney cancer.

CDR3 in amino acids: CASSQGGGFSNQPQHF. CDR3 DNA sequence: TGCGCCAGCAGCCAAGGGGGGGGGTTTAGCAATCAGCCCCAGCATTTT. The rearrangement joins TRBV4-1 to TRBJ1-5; D perhaps matches TRBD1 (5 bases). V was clipped by 1 base and J by 0 bases, with 10 bases between them. This CDR3 region has 16 residues. Germline CDR1 is MGHRA and CDR2 is YSYEKL.